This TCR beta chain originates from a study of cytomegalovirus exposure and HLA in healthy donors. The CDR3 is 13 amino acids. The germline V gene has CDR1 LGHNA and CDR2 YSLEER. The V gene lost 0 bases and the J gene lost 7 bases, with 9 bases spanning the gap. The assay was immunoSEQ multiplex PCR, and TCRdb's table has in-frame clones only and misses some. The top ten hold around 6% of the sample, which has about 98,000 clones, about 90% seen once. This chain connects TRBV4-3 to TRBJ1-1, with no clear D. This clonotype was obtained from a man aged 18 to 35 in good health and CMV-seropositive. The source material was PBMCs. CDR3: CASSQDGQLEAFF. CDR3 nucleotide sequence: TGCGCCAGCAGCCAAGATGGGCAGCTTGAAGCTTTCTTT.